The clone carrying this TCR beta chain was picked up one time. The data were taken from a study of blood T cell repertoires in COVID-19. Turning to the study itself: COVID-19 samples, acute and convalescent, were from the United States, Italy and Spain.

Method: immunoSEQ multiplex PCR; TCRdb's copy keeps in-frame clones and lacks some. Among some 180,000 clones, over 80% were seen once, and the ten largest hold around 7.8%. Seattle patients were enrolled while actively infected and followed longitudinally. Germline loops: CDR1 SNHLY, CDR2 FYNNEI. V gave up 6 bases and J gave up 1 base, with 4 bases separating them. This CDR3 contains 12 residues. The sequence was obtained from a woman aged 60 to 75 with COVID-19, enrolled during active disease. The chain employs TRBV2 and TRBJ2-1; no clear D. Sequenced: peripheral blood. The CDR3 DNA is TGTGCCAGCAGGGAGTCCTACAATGAGCAGTTCTTC. Its translation is CASRESYNEQFF.